The present entry profiles one T cell receptor beta chain with its context. What this receptor recognizes is not known. No base qualities exist here, and no much larger clone lies one base off it. Based on the germline V gene, the CDR1 and CDR2 sequences are SQVTM and ANQGSEA. Germline trimming: 0 bases from V, 0 bases from J; junction bases outside gene matches: 1. Inclusive of the bounding cysteine and phenylalanine, the CDR3 is 14 residues long. Only the CDR3 part of the read is kept: 42 bases, read in frame from the first base. The entry originates in a study of PD-1 blockade in mismatch repair-deficient tumors (dated by TCRdb to between 2016 and 2019). At the level of the whole study: Between September 2013 and late 2016, the trial enrolled roughly 86 consecutive patients with around 11 types of mismatch repair-deficient cancer, all of whom had received prior treatment and were progressing. Tumor-associated T cell clones were tracked in the peripheral blood of patients responding to PD-1 blockade by deep sequencing of TCR CDR3 regions.

Mismatch repair deficiency in every enrolled patient was established by polymerase chain reaction or immunohistochemistry. A few patients who responded to pembrolizumab therapy underwent TCR sequencing. The phase II trial prospectively evaluated PD-1 blockade with pembrolizumab in advanced mismatch repair-deficient cancers, independent of tissue of origin. Serial peripheral blood T cell samples were collected before and at multiple times after starting PD-1 blockade. Blood sampling times were reported as weeks after the first pembrolizumab dose. Receptors were amplified or captured by the immunoSEQ multiplex PCR assay. In TCRdb, the immuneACCESS table is reduced to in-frame sequences with V and J assigned. These tables do not hold every clone; where another copy was compared, an unresolved V gene accounts for under half, and the others remain unexplained. The sample table holds roughly 120,000 clones, of which roughly 80% were seen once. Clones ranked in the top ten supply 4% to 6% of the sample.

Study-level results and caveats: Tumor-resident clones, often undetectable in blood before treatment, expanded rapidly after pembrolizumab and then contracted, generally before radiologic responses.

The sequence links TRBV29-1 to TRBJ1-1, with 7 middle bases fitting TRBD1. Sequencing used peripheral blood, obtained 60 weeks after starting pembrolizumab. The TCR sequence derives from an adult with mismatch repair-deficient cancer. CDR3 reads: CSVEDTGVNTEAFF. In nucleotides, the sequence is TGCAGCGTTGAAGACACAGGGGTGAACACTGAAGCTTTCTTT.